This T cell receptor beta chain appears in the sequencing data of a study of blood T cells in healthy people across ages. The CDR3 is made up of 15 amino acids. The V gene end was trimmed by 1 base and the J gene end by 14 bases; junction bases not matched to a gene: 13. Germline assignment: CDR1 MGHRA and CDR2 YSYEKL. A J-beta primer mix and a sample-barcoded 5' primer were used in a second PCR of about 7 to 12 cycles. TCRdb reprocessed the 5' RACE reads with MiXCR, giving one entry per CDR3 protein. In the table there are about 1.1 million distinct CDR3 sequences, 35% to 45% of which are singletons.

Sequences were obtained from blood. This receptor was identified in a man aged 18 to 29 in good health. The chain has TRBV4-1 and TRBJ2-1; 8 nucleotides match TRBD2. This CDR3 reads CASSQGSAGVTMEFF. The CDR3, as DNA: TGCGCCAGCAGCCAAGGTTCAGCGGGGGTTACAATGGAGTTCTTC.